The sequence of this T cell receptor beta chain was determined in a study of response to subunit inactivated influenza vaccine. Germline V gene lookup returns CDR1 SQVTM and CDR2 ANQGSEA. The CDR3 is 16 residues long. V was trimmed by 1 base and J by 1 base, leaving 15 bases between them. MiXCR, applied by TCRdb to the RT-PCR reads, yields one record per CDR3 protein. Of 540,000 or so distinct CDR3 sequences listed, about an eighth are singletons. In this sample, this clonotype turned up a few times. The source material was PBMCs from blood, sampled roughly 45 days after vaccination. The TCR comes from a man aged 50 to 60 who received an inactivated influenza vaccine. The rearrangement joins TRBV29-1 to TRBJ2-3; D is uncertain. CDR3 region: CSVEGVGALRTDTQYF. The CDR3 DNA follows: TGCAGCGTTGAAGGGGTTGGAGCCCTTCGCACAGATACGCAGTATTTT.